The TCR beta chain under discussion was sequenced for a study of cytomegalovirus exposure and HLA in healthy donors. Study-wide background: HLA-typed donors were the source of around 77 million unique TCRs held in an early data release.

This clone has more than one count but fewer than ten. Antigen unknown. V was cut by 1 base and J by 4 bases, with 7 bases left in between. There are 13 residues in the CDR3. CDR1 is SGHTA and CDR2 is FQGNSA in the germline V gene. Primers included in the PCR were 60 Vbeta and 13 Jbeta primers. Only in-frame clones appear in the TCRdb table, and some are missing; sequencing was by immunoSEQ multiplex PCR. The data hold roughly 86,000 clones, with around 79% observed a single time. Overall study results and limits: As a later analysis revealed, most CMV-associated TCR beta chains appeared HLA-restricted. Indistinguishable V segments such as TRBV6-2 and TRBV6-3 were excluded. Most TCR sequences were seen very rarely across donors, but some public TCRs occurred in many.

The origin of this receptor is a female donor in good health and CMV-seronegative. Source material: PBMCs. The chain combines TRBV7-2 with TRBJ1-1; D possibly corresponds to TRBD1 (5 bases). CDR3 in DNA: TGTGCCAGCAGCTTAGGGGGCGGCACTGAAGCTTTCTTT. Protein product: CASSLGGGTEAFF.